This T cell receptor (beta chain) came from a study of control samples from healthy donors and cancer patients. Profiled with immunoSEQ multiplex PCR; TCRdb holds only in-frame clones, not every one. This sample has approximately 94,000 clones, with 87% found just once. Germline CDR1 and CDR2: KGHSH and LQKENI. The CDR3 runs to 15 residues. V lost 3 bases to trimming and J lost 7 bases; unmatched junction nucleotides: 6. This sequence joins TRBV18 and TRBJ2-2; the match to TRBD2 covers 9 bases. This sequence was found in a woman aged 45-59 years in good health. Sequenced: blood. CDR3 protein: CASSPAASGVGELFF. CDR3 coding DNA: TGTGCCAGCTCACCTGCGGCTAGCGGGGTCGGGGAGCTGTTTTTT. Looking up the rest from reference TRBV18 and TRBJ2-2 gives the full variable domain: NAGVMQNPRHLVRRRGQEARLRCSPMKGHSHVYWYRQLPEEGLKFMVYLQKENIIDESGMPKERFSAEFPKEGPSILRIQQVVRGDSAAYFCASSPAASGVGELFFGEGSRLTVL.